This TCR beta chain was found in a study of T cells in women clearing cervical HPV infection. This CDR3 spans 16 amino acids. Per germline, CDR1 SGDLS and CDR2 YYNGEE. The junction had 8 bases not matched to a gene; V was cut back by 3 bases and J by 7 bases. Produced via immunoSEQ multiplex PCR; TCRdb's table is partial and in-frame only. The sample includes 20,000 to 25,000 clones. As to this clone: The read stops 3 residues short of the end of the CDR3; the missing end is completed from the germline J gene.

The chain links TRBV9 to TRBJ2-1; 12 positions agree with TRBD2. The material sequenced was blood buffy coat. This TCR was sampled from a woman between 18 and 70 years old with a cervical HPV16 infection that either progressed to CIN3+ or cleared (not recorded which). CDR3 sequence: CASSALGLAGENEQFF. CDR3 DNA (partial): TGTGCCAGCAGCGCGTTGGGACTAGCGGGTGAGAATGAG.